The rows below give T cell receptor beta chains drawn from one sample of a study of blood T cell repertoires in COVID-19. Produced via immunoSEQ multiplex PCR; TCRdb's table is partial and in-frame only. The sample consists of around 400,000 clones, around 87% of them appearing once. The sequenced sample consisted of peripheral blood. All receptors come from a woman aged 55-70 years with COVID-19, enrolled during active disease. Each CDR3 is given with its conserved first and last residue. A D gene is named only where the DNA matches it firmly. Clone size, where shown, is once, few, many, or a class for clones that have expanded.

d_call j_call clone_size v_call cdr3_nt cdr3_aa
TRBD1 TRBJ1-5 once TRBV19 TGTGCCAGTAGTCCCCGGGACAGGGGCCGTCAGCCCCAGCATTTT CASSPRDRGRQPQHF
TRBD1 TRBJ2-2 NA TRBV28 TGTGCCAGCAGCCCATCAATCGGACAGGACTACACCGGGGAGCTGTTTTTT CASSPSIGQDYTGELFF
NA TRBJ2-5 NA TRBV12-5 TGTGCTAGTGGTTTGGATTTACAGGATGGCGAGACCCAGTACTTC CASGLDLQDGETQYF
NA TRBJ1-2 NA TRBV7-8 TGTGCCAGCAGCCCGACAGTCTCGAGAGGCTACACCTTC CASSPTVSRGYTF
NA TRBJ2-5 once TRBV5-5 TGTGCCAGCAGCTTGAAACTCCCCGGGATGACGGAAGAGACCCAGTACTTC CASSLKLPGMTEETQYF
NA TRBJ2-7 NA TRBV2 TGTGCCAGCAGCGGTAGGGGAAGGTTTCAGTACTTC CASSGRGRFQYF
TRBD1 TRBJ2-6 NA TRBV5-1 TGCGCCAGCAGCTTAGCCGGGACAGGGGCTGGGGCCAACGTCCTGACTTTC CASSLAGTGAGANVLTF
NA TRBJ2-1 NA TRBV2 TGTGCCAGCAGTTTCCCCTTTGACAGCACCAATGAGCAGTTCTTC CASSFPFDSTNEQFF
TRBD2 TRBJ2-3 NA TRBV19 TGTGCCAGTAGTATCGGGACTAGCGGGACAGATACGCAGTATTTT CASSIGTSGTDTQYF
NA TRBJ2-3 NA TRBV4-1 TGCGCCAGCAGCCAAGTCGCTTCGGGGGAGAGCACAGATACGCAGTATTTT CASSQVASGESTDTQYF
NA TRBJ2-2 NA TRBV7-3 TGTGCCAGCAGCCCGGGTCCCCCGACCGGGGAGCTGTTTTTT CASSPGPPTGELFF
NA TRBJ2-1 NA TRBV27 TGTGCCAGCAGTCGAGCGGTGAGCTCCTACAATGAGCAGTTCTTC CASSRAVSSYNEQFF
NA TRBJ1-1 NA TRBV5-6 TGTGCCAGCAGCTTCCCAGGGGATTACACTGAAGCTTTCTTT CASSFPGDYTEAFF
NA TRBJ1-1 once TRBV5-1 TGCGCCAGCAGCCCTGGGGATACCCCGGGGGAGGATTTCTTT CASSPGDTPGEDFF
NA TRBJ1-1 NA TRBV6-2/TRBV6-3 TGTGCCAGCAGTTCTAAAGTCGACACTGAAGCTTTCTTT CASSSKVDTEAFF
NA TRBJ1-1 once TRBV3-1/TRBV3-2 TGTGCCAGCAGCCAAGGACAGGTCGGGAACACTGAAGCTTTCTTT CASSQGQVGNTEAFF
TRBD2 TRBJ2-3 NA TRBV19 TGTAGTAGCGGGGATCCAGTAGATACGCAGTATTTT CSSGDPVDTQYF
TRBD2 TRBJ2-2 NA TRBV3-1/TRBV3-2 TGTGCCAGCAGCCCGCGTGACCGGGGAGGGACCGGGGAGCTGTTTTTT CASSPRDRGGTGELFF
TRBD1 TRBJ1-5 NA TRBV27 TGTGCCAGCAGTATCCGACAGGGGGTTCCTAATCAGCCCCAGCATTTT CASSIRQGVPNQPQHF
NA TRBJ1-3 NA TRBV19 TGTGCCAGTAGTAACCAACCGGGACACCGTGGAAACACCATATATTTT CASSNQPGHRGNTIYF
TRBD1 TRBJ2-2 once TRBV18 TGTGCCAGCTCCGGACAGGGTAACGGGGAGCTGTTTTTT CASSGQGNGELFF
NA TRBJ2-2 once TRBV2 TGTGCCAGCAGTGACGAGGGAATCGGGGAGCTGTTTTTT CASSDEGIGELFF
NA TRBJ2-3 NA TRBV28 TGTGCCAGCAGTTTGAGCGGACTCACAGATACGCAGTATTTT CASSLSGLTDTQYF
NA TRBJ1-5 NA TRBV19 TGTGCCAGTAGTATCTCTCAAGGGAGGGTTGAGAGTCAGCCCCAGCATTTT CASSISQGRVESQPQHF
NA TRBJ1-6 NA TRBV19 TGTGCCTCCCTTTTGAGGCGGGGGAATTCACCCCTCCACTTT CASLLRRGNSPLHF
TRBD1 TRBJ1-1 NA TRBV19 TGTGCCAGTAGTATTGGCCCCCGGGACAGTATCATGAACACTGAAGCTTTCTTT CASSIGPRDSIMNTEAFF
TRBD1 TRBJ1-5 NA TRBV10-3 TGTGCCATCAGTGTTCCCGGGACAGTTAGCAATCAGCCCCAGCATTTT CAISVPGTVSNQPQHF
TRBD1 TRBJ1-5 NA TRBV28 TGTGCCAGCAGAACAGGGGGCAGACAGCCCCAGCATTTT CASRTGGRQPQHF
NA TRBJ1-2 few TRBV7-6 TGTGCCAGCAGCCCAGGGGCCGCTAACTATGGCTACACCTTC CASSPGAANYGYTF
TRBD1 TRBJ1-3 NA TRBV6-5 TGTGCCAGCAGTAAGGGACAGGGGTTAAACACCATATATTTT CASSKGQGLNTIYF
NA TRBJ2-2 NA TRBV5-5 TGTGCCAGCAGGTCCCAGGCCGGCCTTAACACCGGGGAGCTGTTTTTT CASRSQAGLNTGELFF
NA TRBJ2-1 many TRBV29-1 TGCAGCGTTGAAGATCGTCAACAGCACAATGAGCAGTTCTTC CSVEDRQQHNEQFF
NA TRBJ2-1 NA TRBV12-3/TRBV12-4 TGTGCCAGCCGGCCCTCGGGTAGTAATGAGCAGTTCTTC CASRPSGSNEQFF
NA TRBJ1-3 few TRBV6-6 TGTGCCAGCAGTCCCCTGGGCCCGGCCGACACCATATATTTT CASSPLGPADTIYF
TRBD1 TRBJ1-4 few TRBV3-1/TRBV3-2 TGTGCCAGCAGCCCTACGGACAGGGCAAATGAAAAACTGTTTTTT CASSPTDRANEKLFF
TRBD2 TRBJ2-3 once TRBV28 TGTGCCAGCAGTCACCGGACTAGCGGCACAGATACGCAGTATTTT CASSHRTSGTDTQYF
NA TRBJ2-2 NA TRBV5-4 TGTGCCAGCAGCTTCGACACGAACACCGGGGAGCTGTTTTTT CASSFDTNTGELFF